Listed below are T cell receptor beta chains from one sample, sequenced in a study of cytomegalovirus exposure and HLA in healthy donors. Using immunoSEQ multiplex PCR, the repertoire was profiled, and TCRdb retains in-frame clones only, with some absent. This sample has under 400,000 clones; over 75% occur once, and the top ten carry roughly 0.96%. Sample: PBMCs. The receptors come from a man under 40 in good health and CMV-seronegative. Each CDR3 is given with its conserved first and last residue. The D gene is left open where the match is weak. Expanded clones get a size class; other rows say once, few or many, or leave the size out.

abundance	len	d_gene	v_gene	j_gene	CDR3aa	CDR3nt
.	16	TRBD1	TRBV4-3	TRBJ2-6	CASSQDTGAGANVLTF	TGCGCCAGCAGCCAAGACACAGGGGCTGGGGCCAACGTCCTGACTTTC
.	17	.	TRBV4-1	TRBJ2-1	CASSLTNLGDLYNEQFF	TGCGCCAGCAGCCTCACGAATCTGGGAGACCTTTACAATGAGCAGTTCTTC
.	15	TRBD1	TRBV7-9	TRBJ1-6	CASSLARDRASPLHF	TGTGCCAGCAGCTTAGCGCGGGACAGGGCTTCACCCCTCCACTTT
.	14	.	TRBV27	TRBJ1-4	CASSFWGANEKLFF	TGTGCCAGCAGTTTCTGGGGAGCTAATGAAAAACTGTTTTTT
.	13	.	TRBV18	TRBJ1-5	CASSPTGDQPQHF	TGTGCCAGCTCCCCGACAGGAGATCAGCCCCAGCATTTT
.	16	.	TRBV5-1	TRBJ2-2	CASSLFRDWNTGELFF	TGCGCCAGCAGCTTGTTCCGGGACTGGAACACCGGGGAGCTGTTTTTT
.	13	TRBD1	TRBV19	TRBJ2-7	CATTDRGRYEQYF	TGTGCCACCACGGACAGGGGGCGATACGAGCAGTACTTC
.	14	TRBD1	TRBV19	TRBJ2-3	CAVSDRGLSDTQYF	TGTGCCGTATCGGACAGGGGATTGTCGGATACGCAGTATTTT
once	16	.	TRBV5-4	TRBJ2-2	CASSLNSLAHTGELFF	TGTGCCAGCAGCTTGAATTCCCTAGCCCACACCGGGGAGCTGTTTTTT
.	12	.	TRBV5-6	TRBJ1-1	CASSLVGGTAFF	TGTGCCAGCAGCTTGGTCGGGGGGACAGCTTTCTTT
.	14	.	TRBV5-6	TRBJ1-5	CASSAYKVRGPQHF	TGTGCCAGCAGCGCCTACAAGGTCCGGGGGCCCCAGCATTTT
.	17	TRBD1	TRBV10-1	TRBJ1-1	CASSTNGTGTLGTEAFF	TGCGCCAGCAGTACCAACGGGACAGGGACCTTGGGGACTGAAGCTTTCTTT
.	15	TRBD1	TRBV7-6	TRBJ2-7	CASSLVEGQGSEQYF	TGTGCCAGCAGCTTAGTCGAGGGACAGGGGTCCGAGCAGTACTTC
.	14	.	TRBV5-6	TRBJ2-5	CASSLGGLGETQYF	TGTGCCAGCAGCTTGGGGGGCCTTGGAGAGACCCAGTACTTC
.	15	.	TRBV6-5	TRBJ1-2	CASSNPLTGNYGYTF	TGTGCCAGCAGTAACCCGCTGACGGGTAACTATGGCTACACCTTC
.	16	.	TRBV5-1	TRBJ1-6	CASSFDRSSYNSPLHF	TGCGCCAGCAGCTTCGACAGAAGCTCCTATAATTCACCCCTCCACTTT
.	14	.	TRBV25-1	TRBJ2-2	CASSRRDPTGELFF	TGTGCCAGCAGTCGGAGGGACCCAACCGGGGAGCTGTTTTTT
.	15	.	TRBV6-1	TRBJ2-7	CASSDNWAAKYEQYF	TGTGCCAGCAGTGACAATTGGGCCGCTAAATACGAGCAGTACTTC
.	15	.	TRBV6-5	TRBJ1-4	CASRILWGVNEKLFF	TGTGCCAGCAGAATACTATGGGGGGTTAATGAAAAACTGTTTTTT
.	15	TRBD2	TRBV7-2	TRBJ2-1	CASSPGLAGGKEQFF	TGTGCCAGCAGCCCGGGACTAGCGGGGGGGAAAGAGCAGTTCTTC
.	16	TRBD2	TRBV5-4	TRBJ2-2	CASSLAGGANTGELFF	TGTGCCAGCAGCTTGGCGGGGGGAGCGAACACCGGGGAGCTGTTTTTT
.	16	TRBD2	TRBV10-1	TRBJ2-3	CASSESPGGVEDTQYF	TGCGCCAGCAGTGAGTCACCGGGGGGAGTCGAGGATACGCAGTATTTT
.	15	TRBD2	TRBV6-6	TRBJ2-5	CASSPEAGGQETQYF	TGTGCCAGCAGTCCAGAAGCGGGGGGCCAAGAGACCCAGTACTTC
.	13	.	TRBV12-5	TRBJ2-4	CASGDPGLPGVNF	TGTGCTAGTGGTGATCCGGGACTGCCGGGTGTAAACTTC
.	16	.	TRBV11-2	TRBJ2-5	CASSLVGAEVRETQYF	TGTGCCAGCAGCTTAGTAGGGGCCGAAGTGAGAGAGACCCAGTACTTC
.	15	.	TRBV6-4	TRBJ1-1	CANSDTFNANTEAFF	TGTGCCAACAGTGACACTTTTAATGCAAACACTGAAGCTTTCTTT
.	13	.	TRBV5-1	TRBJ2-2	CASSLTVSGELFF	TGCGCCAGCAGCCTGACAGTGTCCGGGGAGCTGTTTTTT
.	12	.	TRBV7-2	TRBJ1-1	CASSLVYTEAFF	TGTGCCAGCAGCTTAGTATACACTGAAGCTTTCTTT
.	13	TRBD1	TRBV5-1	TRBJ2-4	CASSFLQGDIQYF	TGCGCCAGCAGCTTTTTACAGGGGGACATTCAGTACTTC
.	16	TRBD1	TRBV4-1	TRBJ1-2	CASSPLGQGGKYGYTF	TGCGCCAGCAGCCCGCTGGGGCAGGGGGGAAAGTATGGCTACACCTTC
.	17	TRBD1	TRBV9	TRBJ1-6	CASSPGPPGTGGSPLHF	TGTGCCAGCAGCCCGGGGCCCCCCGGGACAGGGGGGTCACCCCTCCACTTT
.	11	.	TRBV29-1	TRBJ1-1	CSVTGYTEAFF	TGCAGCGTGACAGGATATACTGAAGCTTTCTTT
.	16	.	TRBV2	TRBJ2-3	CASSEAWGGATDTQYF	TGTGCCAGCAGTGAAGCGTGGGGCGGGGCCACAGATACGCAGTATTTT
few	13	TRBD1	TRBV29-1	TRBJ1-1	CSAGQGRNTEAFF	TGCAGCGCCGGACAGGGACGAAACACTGAAGCTTTCTTT
.	18	TRBD2	TRBV12-5	TRBJ2-3	CASGSGLAGGLLTDTQYF	TGTGCTAGTGGTTCCGGACTAGCGGGGGGGCTTTTGACAGATACGCAGTATTTT
.	16	TRBD2	TRBV10-3	TRBJ2-1	CAISESGGGNYNEQFF	TGTGCCATCAGTGAGTCCGGCGGGGGGAACTACAATGAGCAGTTCTTC
.	14	.	TRBV7-2	TRBJ1-2	CASSRAGSNYGYTF	TGTGCCAGCAGCCGCGCGGGGTCTAACTATGGCTACACCTTC
.	16	TRBD1	TRBV25-1	TRBJ2-1	CASSELRGQIDNEQFF	TGTGCCAGCAGTGAATTGAGGGGGCAGATCGACAATGAGCAGTTCTTC
once	15	TRBD1	TRBV5-1	TRBJ2-2	CASSKGQGITGELFF	TGCGCCAGCAGCAAAGGACAGGGGATCACCGGGGAGCTGTTTTTT
.	16	TRBD1	TRBV6-1	TRBJ1-5	CASSEGQGARGQPQHF	TGTGCCAGCAGTGAAGGACAGGGGGCCCGCGGTCAGCCCCAGCATTTT
.	12	.	TRBV5-5	TRBJ2-2	CASSHGSGELFF	TGTGCCAGCAGCCACGGTTCCGGGGAGCTGTTTTTT
.	15	.	TRBV7-9	TRBJ2-1	CASSLVQGSYNEQFF	TGTGCCAGCAGCTTAGTACAGGGCTCCTACAATGAGCAGTTCTTC
few	14	TRBD1	TRBV6-5	TRBJ1-5	CASSPGQGNQPQHF	TGTGCCAGCAGCCCCGGACAGGGCAATCAGCCCCAGCATTTT
.	15	.	TRBV6-5	TRBJ1-1	CASRLLTGRGTEAFF	TGTGCCAGCAGGCTCCTTACAGGGAGAGGCACTGAAGCTTTCTTT
.	14	.	TRBV4-1	TRBJ2-1	CASSRDSFSDEQFF	TGCGCCAGCAGCCGGGACTCTTTCTCGGATGAGCAGTTCTTC
few	16	.	TRBV25-1	TRBJ1-6	CASSEMVLELGSPLHF	TGTGCCAGCAGTGAAATGGTTTTGGAGTTGGGTTCACCCCTCCACTTT
.	15	TRBD1	TRBV11-2	TRBJ1-2	CASSLGQGASYGYTF	TGTGCCAGCAGCTTGGGACAGGGGGCATCCTATGGCTACACCTTC